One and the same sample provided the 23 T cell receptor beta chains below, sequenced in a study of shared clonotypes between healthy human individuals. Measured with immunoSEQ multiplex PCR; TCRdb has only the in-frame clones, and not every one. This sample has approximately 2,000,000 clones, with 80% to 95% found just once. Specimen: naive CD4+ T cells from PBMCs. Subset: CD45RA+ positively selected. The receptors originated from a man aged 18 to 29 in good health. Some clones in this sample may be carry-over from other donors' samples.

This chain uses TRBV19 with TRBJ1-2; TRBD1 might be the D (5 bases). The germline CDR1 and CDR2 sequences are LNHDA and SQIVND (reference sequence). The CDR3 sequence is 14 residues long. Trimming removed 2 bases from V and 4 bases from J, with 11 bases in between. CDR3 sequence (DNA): TGTGCCAGTAGTATACCCGGGGCCTCCTATGGCTACACCTTC. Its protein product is CASSIPGASYGYTF.

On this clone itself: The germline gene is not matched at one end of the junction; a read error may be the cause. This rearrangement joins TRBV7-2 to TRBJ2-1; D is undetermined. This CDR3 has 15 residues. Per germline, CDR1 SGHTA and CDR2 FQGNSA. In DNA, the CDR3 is TGTGCCAGCAGTTTAGGGTGGGCTCCGGACAATGAGCAGTTCTTC. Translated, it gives CASSLGWAPDNEQFF.

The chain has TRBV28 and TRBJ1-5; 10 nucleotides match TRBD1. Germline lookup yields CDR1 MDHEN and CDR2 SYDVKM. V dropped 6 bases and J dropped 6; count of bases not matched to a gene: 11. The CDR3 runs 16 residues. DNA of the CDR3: TGTGCCAGCAGGTCGCCGGGACAGGGGAAGGGTCAGCCCCAGCATTTT. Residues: CASRSPGQGKGQPQHF.

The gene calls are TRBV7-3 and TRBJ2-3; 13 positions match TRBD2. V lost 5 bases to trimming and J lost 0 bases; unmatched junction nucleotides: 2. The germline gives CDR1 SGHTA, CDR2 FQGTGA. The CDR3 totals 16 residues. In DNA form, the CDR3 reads TGTGCCAGCAGCGAGGGACTAGCGGGGAGCACAGATACGCAGTATTTT. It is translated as CASSEGLAGSTDTQYF. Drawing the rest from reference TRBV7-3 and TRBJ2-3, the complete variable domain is GAGVSQTPSNKVTEKGKYVELRCDPISGHTALYWYRQSLGQGPEFLIYFQGTGAADDSGLPNDRFFAVRPEGSVSTLKIQRTERGDSAVYLCASSEGLAGSTDTQYFGPGTRLTVL.

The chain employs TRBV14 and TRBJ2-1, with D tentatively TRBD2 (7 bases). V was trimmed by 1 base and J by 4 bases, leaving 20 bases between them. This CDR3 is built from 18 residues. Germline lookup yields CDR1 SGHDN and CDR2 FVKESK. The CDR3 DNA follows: TGTGCCAGCAGCCAAGCTAGAGGGGGGGCTAGCGGTTACAATGAGCAGTTCTTC. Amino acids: CASSQARGGASGYNEQFF.

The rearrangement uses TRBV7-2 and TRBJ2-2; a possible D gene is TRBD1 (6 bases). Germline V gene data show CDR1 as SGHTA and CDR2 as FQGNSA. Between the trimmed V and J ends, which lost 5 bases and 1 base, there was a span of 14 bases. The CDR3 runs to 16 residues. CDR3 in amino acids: CASSTGQLLNTGELFF. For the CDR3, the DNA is TGTGCCAGCAGCACCGGACAGCTTCTGAACACCGGGGAGCTGTTTTTT.

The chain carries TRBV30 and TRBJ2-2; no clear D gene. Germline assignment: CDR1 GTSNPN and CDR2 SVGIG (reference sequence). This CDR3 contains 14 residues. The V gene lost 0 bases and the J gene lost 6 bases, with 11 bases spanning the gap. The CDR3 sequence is CAWSVRLWAGELFF. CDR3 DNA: TGTGCCTGGAGTGTTCGACTTTGGGCCGGGGAGCTGTTTTTT.

The CDR3 spells CASSLEGTPIWNTEAFF. The CDR3 nucleotides read TGCGCCAGCAGCTTGGAAGGGACGCCCATATGGAACACTGAAGCTTTCTTT. The J gene is TRBJ1-1, the V gene TRBV5-1; maybe TRBD1 (5 bases). CDR3 length: 17 residues. Germline V gene lookup returns CDR1 SGHRS and CDR2 YFSETQ. V dropped 0 bases and J dropped 1 base, with 16 bases sitting between them.

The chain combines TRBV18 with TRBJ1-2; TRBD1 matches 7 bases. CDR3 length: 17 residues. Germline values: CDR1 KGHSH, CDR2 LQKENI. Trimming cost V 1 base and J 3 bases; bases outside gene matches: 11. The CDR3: CASSPQTGIRDDYGYTF. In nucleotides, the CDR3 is TGTGCCAGCTCACCACAGACAGGGATACGGGATGACTATGGCTACACCTTC.

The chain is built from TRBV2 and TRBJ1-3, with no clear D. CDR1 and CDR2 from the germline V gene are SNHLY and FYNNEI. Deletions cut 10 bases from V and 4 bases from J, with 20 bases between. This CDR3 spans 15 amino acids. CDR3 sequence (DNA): TGTGCCACCACAAAAGGGCGAGGGTCGGGAAACACCATATATTTT. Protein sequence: CATTKGRGSGNTIYF.

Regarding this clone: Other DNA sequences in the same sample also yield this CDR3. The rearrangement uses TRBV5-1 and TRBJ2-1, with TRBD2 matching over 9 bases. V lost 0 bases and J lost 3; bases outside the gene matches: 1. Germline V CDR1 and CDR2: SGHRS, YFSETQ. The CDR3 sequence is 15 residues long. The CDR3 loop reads CASSLVTSGYNEQFF. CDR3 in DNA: TGCGCCAGCAGCTTGGTGACTAGCGGCTACAATGAGCAGTTCTTC.

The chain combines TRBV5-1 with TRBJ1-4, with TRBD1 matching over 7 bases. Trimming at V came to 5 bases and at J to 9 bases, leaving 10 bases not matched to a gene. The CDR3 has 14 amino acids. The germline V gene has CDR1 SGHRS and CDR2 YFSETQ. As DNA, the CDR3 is TGCGCCAGCAGAACCGACAGGGAGACTCAAAAACTGTTTTTT. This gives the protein CASRTDRETQKLFF.

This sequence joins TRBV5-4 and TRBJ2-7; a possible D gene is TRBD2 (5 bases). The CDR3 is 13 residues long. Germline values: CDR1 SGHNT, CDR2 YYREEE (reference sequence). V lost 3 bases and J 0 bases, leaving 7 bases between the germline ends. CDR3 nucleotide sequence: TGTGCCAGCAGCTCGAGCGGCTCCTACGAGCAGTACTTC. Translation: CASSSSGSYEQYF.

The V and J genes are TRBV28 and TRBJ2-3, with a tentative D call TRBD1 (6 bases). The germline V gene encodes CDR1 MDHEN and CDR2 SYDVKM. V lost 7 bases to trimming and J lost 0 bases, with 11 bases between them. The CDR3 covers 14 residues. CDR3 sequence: CASKIQGSTDTQYF. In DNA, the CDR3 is TGTGCCAGCAAGATCCAGGGGAGCACAGATACGCAGTATTTT.

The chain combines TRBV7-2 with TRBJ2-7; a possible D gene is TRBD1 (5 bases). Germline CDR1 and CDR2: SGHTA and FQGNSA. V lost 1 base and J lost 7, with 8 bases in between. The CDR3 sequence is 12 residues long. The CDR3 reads CASSLGPGEQYF. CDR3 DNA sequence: TGTGCCAGCAGCTTAGGGCCAGGGGAGCAGTACTTC.

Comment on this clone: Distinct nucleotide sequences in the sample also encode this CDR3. The CDR3: CASSNYGYTF. The CDR3 DNA follows: TGTGCCAGTAGTAATTATGGCTACACCTTC. The rearrangement links TRBV19 to TRBJ1-2, with no clear D. V was cut by 4 bases and J by 5 bases, with 2 bases left in between. The germline gives CDR1 LNHDA, CDR2 SQIVND (reference sequence). This CDR3 region has 10 residues.

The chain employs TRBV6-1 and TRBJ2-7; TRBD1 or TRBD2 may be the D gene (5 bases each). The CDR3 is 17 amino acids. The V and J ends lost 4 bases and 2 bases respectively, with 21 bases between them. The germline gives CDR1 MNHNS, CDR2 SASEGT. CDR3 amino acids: CASSGGVGRTVAYEQYF. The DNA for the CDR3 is TGTGCCAGCAGTGGAGGGGTGGGCCGGACTGTTGCCTACGAGCAGTACTTC.

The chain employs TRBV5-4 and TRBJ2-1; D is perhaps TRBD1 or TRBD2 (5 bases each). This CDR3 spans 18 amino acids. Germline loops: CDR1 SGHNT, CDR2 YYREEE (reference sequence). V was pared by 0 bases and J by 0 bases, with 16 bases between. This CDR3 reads CASSLVRGGSSSYNEQFF. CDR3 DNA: TGTGCCAGCAGCTTGGTTCGGGGCGGCTCGAGCTCCTACAATGAGCAGTTCTTC.

DNA for the CDR3: TGTGCCAGCAGCTCTAGCGGAGTTTACAATGAGCAGTTCTTC. Translated: CASSSSGVYNEQFF. The chain links TRBV7-3 to TRBJ2-1; TRBD2 aligns across 7 bases. The CDR3 covers 14 residues. Germline V gives CDR1 SGHTA, CDR2 FQGTGA. Losses at the gene ends were 4 bases for V and 4 bases for J; bases not matched to a gene: 4.

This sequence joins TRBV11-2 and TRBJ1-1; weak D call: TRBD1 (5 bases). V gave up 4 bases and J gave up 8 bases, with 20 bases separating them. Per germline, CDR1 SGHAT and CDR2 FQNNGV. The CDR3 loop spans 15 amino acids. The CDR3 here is CASSSTAGGWGEAFF. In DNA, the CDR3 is TGTGCCAGCAGCTCAACCGCGGGGGGTTGGGGAGAAGCTTTCTTT.

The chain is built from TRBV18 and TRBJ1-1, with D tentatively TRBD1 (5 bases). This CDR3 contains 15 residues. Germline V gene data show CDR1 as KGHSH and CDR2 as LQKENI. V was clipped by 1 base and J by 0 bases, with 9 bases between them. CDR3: CASSPRSGLNTEAFF. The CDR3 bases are TGTGCCAGCTCACCACGGTCAGGGCTGAACACTGAAGCTTTCTTT.

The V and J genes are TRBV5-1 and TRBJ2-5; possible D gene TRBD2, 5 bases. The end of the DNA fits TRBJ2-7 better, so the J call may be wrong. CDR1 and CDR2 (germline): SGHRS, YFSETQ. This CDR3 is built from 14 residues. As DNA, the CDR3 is TGCGCCAGCAGCTTAAGCGGACCAAACTACGAGCAGTACTTC. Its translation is CASSLSGPNYEQYF.

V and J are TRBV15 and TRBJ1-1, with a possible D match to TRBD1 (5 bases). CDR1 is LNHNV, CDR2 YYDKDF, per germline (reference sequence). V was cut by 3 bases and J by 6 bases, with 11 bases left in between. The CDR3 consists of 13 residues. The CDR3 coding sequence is TGTGCCACCAGCAGGAGGGGTTCGGCTGAAGCTTTCTTT. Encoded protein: CATSRRGSAEAFF.